The 30 T cell receptor beta chains below all came from one sample that was sequenced in a study of Ad26.COV2.S vaccination and SARS-CoV-2 variants. As for treatment: roughly 19 received Ad26.COV2.S at low or high dose, single or two shots; 5 received placebo; per-sample allocation not given. Vaccine and placebo recipients were sampled on day 63 after the first injection. Only in-frame clones appear in the TCRdb table, and some are missing; sequencing was by immunoSEQ multiplex PCR. The sample yields over 350,000 clones, around nine tenths seen once. The sample here was peripheral blood, taken in a trial of Ad26.COV2.S vaccine versus placebo. The receptors derive from a person between 18 and 65 years old who received the Ad26.COV2.S COVID-19 vaccine or a placebo.

In its sample, this clone was seen once. This CDR3 reads CASSLQLTANTEAFF. The CDR3 DNA reads TGTGCCAGCAGCTTACAGCTTACAGCGAACACTGAAGCTTTCTTT. V usage is TRBV11-2 and J usage is TRBJ1-1; D remains ambiguous. The ends were cut back, 2 bases at V and 1 base at J, with 11 bases in the middle. Germline V lookup: CDR1 SGHAT, CDR2 FQNNGV. The CDR3 runs 15 residues.

The chain combines TRBV18 with TRBJ2-3, with 7 positions matching TRBD1. Germline trimming cut 2 bases from V and 3 bases from J; bases unmatched to any gene: 2. The CDR3 spans 14 residues. Germline CDR1 KGHSH, CDR2 LQKENI. The CDR3 nucleotides read TGTGCCAGCTCACCAGAACAGGGGACAGATACGCAGTATTTT. Translated: CASSPEQGTDTQYF. Using reference TRBV18 and TRBJ2-3 for the parts outside the CDR3, the full variable domain is NAGVMQNPRHLVRRRGQEARLRCSPMKGHSHVYWYRQLPEEGLKFMVYLQKENIIDESGMPKERFSAEFPKEGPSILRIQQVVRGDSAAYFCASSPEQGTDTQYFGPGTRLTVL.

The chain employs TRBV3-1 (or the pseudogene TRBV3-2) and TRBJ1-6; D is unresolved. Trimming removed 1 base at V and 6 bases at J, with 10 bases between. Germline CDR1 and CDR2: LGHDT and YNNKEL (reference sequence). The CDR3 totals 15 residues. CDR3 residues: CASSQVAVPNSPLHF. In DNA form, the CDR3 reads TGTGCCAGCAGCCAAGTTGCAGTTCCTAATTCACCCCTCCACTTT.

The chain carries TRBV2 and TRBJ1-2; a weak D match, TRBD1 (5 bases). CDR1 and CDR2 (germline): SNHLY, FYNNEI. V was clipped by 8 bases and J by 1 base, with 14 bases between them. CDR3 size: 14 residues. CDR3 residues: CASQGTGSNYGYTF. CDR3 nucleotide sequence: TGTGCCAGCCAGGGTACAGGCAGTAACTATGGCTACACCTTC.

This clone was found a few times. J is TRBJ2-2 and V is TRBV7-9, with D possibly being TRBD2 (6 bases). CDR3 length equals 16 residues. Trimming took off 11 bases at V and 3 bases at J, with 22 bases between the two ends. Looked up from germline, CDR1 is SEHNR and CDR2 is FQNEAQ (reference sequence). CDR3 sequence reads: CAPSQIAERDTGELFF. The CDR3 coding sequence is TGTGCCCCCTCCCAAATAGCGGAGAGAGACACCGGGGAGCTGTTTTTT.

The chain employs TRBV7-2 and TRBJ1-2; no definite D call. Trimming took 5 bases from V and 1 from J, leaving 14 bases between them. The germline V gene encodes CDR1 SGHTA and CDR2 FQGNSA. This CDR3 contains 15 residues. The CDR3 spells CASSPEYGVNYGYTF. The CDR3 DNA sequence: TGTGCCAGCAGCCCGGAATACGGGGTTAACTATGGCTACACCTTC.

The V and J genes are TRBV2 and TRBJ1-3; 9 bases are a match to TRBD1. The germline gives CDR1 SNHLY, CDR2 FYNNEI. The J segment lost 2 bases and the V segment lost 3 bases, leaving 2 bases of the junction unmatched. The CDR3 runs to 15 residues. The DNA of the CDR3 is TGTGCCAGCAGTGAGGACAGGGGCACTGGAAACACCATATATTTT. Its translation is CASSEDRGTGNTIYF.

Only a few counts were recorded for this clone. DNA for the CDR3: TGCGCCAGCAGCCAAGATGGGCTGACCTACGAGCAGTACTTC. Translating gives CASSQDGLTYEQYF. The chain recombines TRBV4-1 with TRBJ2-7; D is uncertain. This CDR3 has 14 residues. The ends were cut back, 0 bases at V and 2 bases at J, with 8 bases in the middle. CDR1 is MGHRA and CDR2 is YSYEKL in the germline V gene.

This sequence joins TRBV4-1 and TRBJ1-2; 8 bases line up with TRBD1. Germline V gene lookup returns CDR1 MGHRA and CDR2 YSYEKL. With 0 bases clipped from V and 8 bases from J, the junction kept 5 bases outside the gene matches. The CDR3 is 14 residues long. The CDR3 here is CASSQERTGQGYTF. The DNA of the CDR3 is TGCGCCAGCAGCCAAGAACGGACAGGGCAAGGCTACACCTTC.

The chain uses TRBV7-9 and TRBJ1-1; TRBD1 might be the D (5 bases). The CDR3 contains 15 residues. Looked up from germline, CDR1 is SEHNR and CDR2 is FQNEAQ (reference sequence). V was shortened by 0 bases and J by 2 bases, with 10 bases between the two germline ends. CDR3 sequence: CASSLARTRNTEAFF. CDR3 sequence (DNA): TGTGCCAGCAGCTTAGCTCGGACACGCAACACTGAAGCTTTCTTT.

V gene TRBV30 combines with J gene TRBJ1-5; D unresolved. The CDR3 has 13 amino acids. Germline values: CDR1 GTSNPN, CDR2 SVGIG (reference sequence). V gave up 3 bases and J gave up 2 bases, with 8 bases separating them. The DNA of the CDR3 is TGTGCCTGGAGCAACGGGGGCAATCAGCCCCAGCATTTT. Translating it yields CAWSNGGNQPQHF.

This rearrangement joins TRBV19 to TRBJ1-3; no reliable D call. Per germline, CDR1 LNHDA and CDR2 SQIVND (reference sequence). CDR3 length equals 15 residues. Deletions cut 9 bases from V and 0 bases from J, with 15 bases between. In nucleotides, the CDR3 is TGTGCCAGCCGCCCCAGCAGGAGCTCTGGAAACACCATATATTTT. Translated: CASRPSRSSGNTIYF.

Only a few counts were recorded for this clone. V and J are TRBV2 and TRBJ2-2, with D maybe TRBD1 (5 bases). V lost 3 bases and J lost 3, with 8 bases in between. CDR3 length: 14 amino acids. CDR1 and CDR2 (germline): SNHLY, FYNNEI. The CDR3 sequence is CASSDRADTGELFF. In DNA form, the CDR3 reads TGTGCCAGCAGTGACAGGGCGGACACCGGGGAGCTGTTTTTT. The whole variable domain, filled in from reference TRBV2 and TRBJ2-2, reads EPEVTQTPSHQVTQMGQEVILRCVPISNHLYFYWYRQILGQKVEFLVSFYNNEISEKSEIFDDQFSVERPDGSNFTLKIRSTKLEDSAMYFCASSDRADTGELFFGEGSRLTVL.

The chain couples TRBV7-8 to TRBJ2-5; D might be TRBD1 or TRBD2, each matching 5 bases. The CDR3 is 16 amino acids. In germline, CDR1 is SGHVS, CDR2 FQNEAQ. V was pared by 3 bases and J by 2 bases, with 16 bases between. The CDR3 DNA follows: TGTGCCAGCAGCTTTGGGGGTCAGCTCGTACAAGAGACCCAGTACTTC. This gives the protein CASSFGGQLVQETQYF.

On this clone itself: Mismatch with germline at one junction end may stem from a read error. The rearrangement uses TRBV19 and TRBJ1-6; D perhaps matches TRBD1 (6 bases). CDR1 and CDR2 (germline): LNHDA, SQIVND (reference sequence). The CDR3 has 16 amino acids. As DNA, the CDR3 is TGTGCCAGTAGTATAGGAGGGGGTTCCTTTAATTCACCCCTCCACTTT. It codes for CASSIGGGSFNSPLHF.

The chain has TRBV5-1 and TRBJ2-3; weak D call: TRBD1 (6 bases). V lost 2 bases and J lost 6, with 13 bases in between. The germline V gene encodes CDR1 SGHRS and CDR2 YFSETQ. The CDR3 is 14 amino acids. The CDR3 nucleotides are TGCGCCAGCAGCTTACAGGGAAACTGGGATACGCAGTATTTT. This sequence encodes CASSLQGNWDTQYF. The whole variable domain, filled in from reference TRBV5-1 and TRBJ2-3, reads KAGVTQTPRYLIKTRGQQVTLSCSPISGHRSVSWYQQTPGQGLQFLFEYFSETQRNKGNFPGRFSGRQFSNSRSEMNVSTLELGDSALYLCASSLQGNWDTQYFGPGTRLTVL.

The rearrangement uses TRBV9 and TRBJ1-2; D not resolved. The V end was cut by 0 bases, the J end by 0 bases, with 6 bases between. This CDR3 has 14 residues. Germline V gives CDR1 SGDLS, CDR2 YYNGEE. The CDR3 reads CASSVGEANYGYTF. The CDR3 nucleotides are TGTGCCAGCAGCGTAGGGGAGGCTAACTATGGCTACACCTTC.

The chain has TRBV19 and TRBJ1-2, with 7 nucleotides matching TRBD1. The germline gives CDR1 LNHDA, CDR2 SQIVND (reference sequence). V gave up 9 bases and J gave up 3 bases; unmatched junction bases: 7. This CDR3 contains 13 residues. The CDR3 DNA follows: TGTGCCAGCAAATCAGGGGGGGACTATGGCTACACCTTC. This codes for CASKSGGDYGYTF.

The chain is built from TRBV24-1 and TRBJ2-7; 7 bases align to TRBD1. Unmatched junction bases numbered 8, after V lost 10 bases and J lost 0 bases. This CDR3 is 14 amino acids long. From germline, CDR1 is KGHDR and CDR2 SFDVKD. The CDR3 protein is CATPPGQPSYEQYF. The CDR3 DNA follows: TGTGCCACACCCCCGGGACAGCCCTCCTACGAGCAGTACTTC.

V usage is TRBV6-5 and J usage is TRBJ1-1, with 7 positions matching TRBD1. The CDR3 contains 15 residues. The V gene's germline CDR1 is MNHEY and CDR2 SVGAGI. V gave up 7 bases and J gave up 0 bases; unmatched junction bases: 8. CDR3 DNA: TGTGCCAGCACGCCAGGGGGATTAATGAACACTGAAGCTTTCTTT. As protein: CASTPGGLMNTEAFF.

The chain is built from TRBV7-2 and TRBJ2-5; D may correspond to TRBD1 or TRBD2 (7 bases each). The CDR3 has 16 amino acids. V lost 3 bases, J lost 0 bases, and 14 bases lay in between. The germline V gene encodes CDR1 SGHTA and CDR2 FQGNSA. CDR3 sequence (DNA): TGTGCCAGCAGCTTGAGCAGGGGGGGTCACCAAGAGACCCAGTACTTC. Translating gives CASSLSRGGHQETQYF.

The genes are TRBV19 and TRBJ2-2; D unclear. V lost 2 bases and J 1 base, leaving 2 bases between the germline ends. The length of the CDR3 is 13 residues. Germline V gives CDR1 LNHDA, CDR2 SQIVND (reference sequence). CDR3 protein: CASSIQNTGELFF. DNA of the CDR3: TGTGCCAGTAGTATACAGAACACCGGGGAGCTGTTTTTT. The full variable domain, with the rest looked up from reference TRBV19 and TRBJ2-2, is DGGITQSPKYLFRKEGQNVTLSCEQNLNHDAMYWYRQDPGQGLRLIYYSQIVNDFQKGDIAEGYSVSREKKESFPLTVTSAQKNPTAFYLCASSIQNTGELFFGEGSRLTVL.

The CDR3 here is CASSLQNRGYEQYF. As DNA, the CDR3 is TGTGCCAGTAGTCTACAAAACAGGGGTTACGAGCAGTACTTC. The rearrangement links TRBV19 to TRBJ2-7, with 7 bases identical to TRBD1. V gave up 5 bases and J gave up 4 bases; unmatched junction bases: 8. The CDR3 loop spans 14 amino acids. Germline loops: CDR1 LNHDA, CDR2 SQIVND (reference sequence).

The rearrangement links TRBV4-3 to TRBJ2-5, with 8 positions matching TRBD2. Germline CDR1 LGHNA, CDR2 YSLEER. Germline trimming cut 3 bases from V and 5 bases from J; bases unmatched to any gene: 11. The CDR3 is made up of 16 amino acids. Here the CDR3 DNA reads TGCGCCAGCAGCCACCAGACCGAAACTAGCGGTGAGACCCAGTACTTC. It yields the protein CASSHQTETSGETQYF.

The chain recombines TRBV5-5 with TRBJ2-5, with no clear D. The CDR3 is 13 residues long. CDR1 and CDR2 (germline): SGHKS, YYEKEE (reference sequence). V gave up 4 bases and J gave up 1 base, with 8 bases separating them. The CDR3 bases are TGTGCCAGCAGCCCAATAGCCCAAGAGACCCAGTACTTC. As protein: CASSPIAQETQYF.

The chain carries TRBV5-4 and TRBJ2-7; D is uncertain. Germline lookup yields CDR1 SGHNT and CDR2 YYREEE (reference sequence). The V and J ends lost 4 bases and 2 bases respectively, with 16 bases between them. The CDR3 extends over 15 amino acids. The CDR3 nucleotides are TGTGCCAGCAGCCTGGCAGTCGGGCCAGCCTACGAGCAGTACTTC. Its protein is CASSLAVGPAYEQYF.

Here the CDR3 reads CASSQLAGALIAKNIQYF. As DNA, the CDR3 is TGTGCCAGCTCACAACTAGCGGGGGCTCTCATAGCCAAAAACATTCAGTACTTC. This chain links TRBV18 with TRBJ2-4; 11 nucleotides match TRBD2. CDR3 length: 18 amino acids. Per germline, CDR1 KGHSH and CDR2 LQKENI. Germline trimming cut 4 bases from V and 0 bases from J; bases unmatched to any gene: 8.

J is TRBJ2-5 and V is TRBV7-9, with 7 bases that match TRBD1. The CDR3 extends over 16 amino acids. The ends lost 5 bases at V and 1 base at J; junction bases unmatched: 10. The V gene's germline CDR1 is SEHNR and CDR2 FQNEAQ (reference sequence). CDR3 DNA sequence: TGTGCCAGCAGCCCCCGCCCAGGGGGAGCCCAAGAGACCCAGTACTTC. It encodes CASSPRPGGAQETQYF.

V gene TRBV18 combines with J gene TRBJ2-7; 7 nucleotides agree with TRBD2. Losses at the gene ends were 0 bases for V and 2 bases for J; bases not matched to a gene: 1. The V gene's germline CDR1 is KGHSH and CDR2 LQKENI. The CDR3 runs 14 residues. CDR3 bases: TGTGCCAGCTCACCACCAAGCGGGGCCTACGAGCAGTACTTC. It yields the protein CASSPPSGAYEQYF. Full variable domain (outside the CDR3, taken from reference TRBV18 and TRBJ2-7): NAGVMQNPRHLVRRRGQEARLRCSPMKGHSHVYWYRQLPEEGLKFMVYLQKENIIDESGMPKERFSAEFPKEGPSILRIQQVVRGDSAAYFCASSPPSGAYEQYFGPGTRLTVT.

The chain joins TRBV4-3 to TRBJ2-3; 9 bases are shared with TRBD1. Germline CDR1 LGHNA, CDR2 YSLEER. The CDR3 sequence is 15 residues long. V lost 1 base and J lost 2; bases outside the gene matches: 1. The CDR3 DNA is TGCGCCAGCAGCCAAGGACAGGGGGACACAGATACGCAGTATTTT. It is translated as CASSQGQGDTDTQYF.